Following are 5 T cell receptor beta chains from one sample sequenced in a study of CD8 T cells in Susac syndrome. With random hexamers, reverse transcription was performed on about 0.5 to 1 ug of RNA. MiXCR, applied by TCRdb to the immunoSEQ multiplex PCR reads, yields one record per CDR3 protein. Of roughly 200,000 distinct CDR3 sequences in the sample, under 95% were seen once. The sample was CD4+ T cells from PBMCs. These TCRs come from a human donor in good health.

V is TRBV4-2 and J is TRBJ1-2, with D unresolved. This CDR3 comprises 15 residues. CDR1 is LGHNA and CDR2 is YNFKEQ in the germline V gene. Trimming left V 3 bases short and J 5 bases short, with 16 bases between. The CDR3 nucleotides are TGTGCCAGCAGCCAGAGTTCGCCGGGAGTTTATGGCTACACCTTC. Translating it yields CASSQSSPGVYGYTF.

This clonotype occurred once. The V gene is TRBV27, the J gene TRBJ1-1; tentatively, D is TRBD1 (5 bases). This CDR3 is 16 amino acids long. V gave up 5 bases and J gave up 2 bases, with 18 bases separating them. Germline-derived CDR1 and CDR2 are MNHEY and SMNVEV (reference sequence). CDR3: CASSVQGVGLNTEAFF. Here the CDR3 DNA reads TGTGCCAGCAGTGTGCAGGGAGTAGGGCTAAACACTGAAGCTTTCTTT.

The chain has TRBV20-1 and TRBJ1-3; D unresolved. The CDR3 runs 15 residues. V lost 3 bases, J lost 4 bases, and 16 bases lay in between. The germline V gene has CDR1 DFQATT and CDR2 SNEGSKA (reference sequence). CDR3 region: CSASYGRQGGNTIYF. As DNA, the CDR3 is TGCAGTGCTAGTTATGGGCGGCAAGGAGGAAACACCATATATTTT.

J is TRBJ1-3 and V is TRBV30, with 7 nucleotides matching TRBD1. Germline trimming cut 2 bases from V and 2 bases from J; bases unmatched to any gene: 3. The CDR3 sequence is 14 residues long. Looked up from germline, CDR1 is GTSNPN and CDR2 is SVGIG (reference sequence). The chain's CDR3 is CAWSPGTAGNTIYF. CDR3 bases: TGTGCCTGGAGTCCTGGGACAGCTGGAAACACCATATATTTT.

The genes are TRBV20-1 and TRBJ2-1; 7 bases line up with TRBD1. The CDR3 length is 16 residues. Germline V gives CDR1 DFQATT, CDR2 SNEGSKA (reference sequence). Losses at the gene ends were 5 bases for V and 0 bases for J; bases not matched to a gene: 10. CDR3 nucleotide sequence: TGCAGTGCTGACCCTACCAGGGGGAGCTCCTACAATGAGCAGTTCTTC. Its translation is CSADPTRGSSYNEQFF.